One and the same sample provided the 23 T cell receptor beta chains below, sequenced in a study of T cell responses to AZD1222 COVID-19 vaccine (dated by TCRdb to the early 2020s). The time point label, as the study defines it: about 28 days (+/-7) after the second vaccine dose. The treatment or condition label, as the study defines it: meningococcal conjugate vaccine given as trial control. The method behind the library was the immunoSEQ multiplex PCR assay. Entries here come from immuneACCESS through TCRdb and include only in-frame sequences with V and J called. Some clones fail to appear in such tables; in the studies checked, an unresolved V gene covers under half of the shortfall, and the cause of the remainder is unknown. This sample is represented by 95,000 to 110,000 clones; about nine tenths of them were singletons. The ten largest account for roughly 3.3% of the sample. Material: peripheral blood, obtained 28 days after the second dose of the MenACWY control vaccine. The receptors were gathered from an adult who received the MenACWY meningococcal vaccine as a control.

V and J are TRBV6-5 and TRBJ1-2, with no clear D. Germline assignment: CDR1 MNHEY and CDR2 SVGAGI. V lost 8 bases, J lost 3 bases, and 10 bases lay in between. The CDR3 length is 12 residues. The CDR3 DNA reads TGTGCCAGCCGTACAGCGGACTATGGCTACACCTTC. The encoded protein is CASRTADYGYTF.

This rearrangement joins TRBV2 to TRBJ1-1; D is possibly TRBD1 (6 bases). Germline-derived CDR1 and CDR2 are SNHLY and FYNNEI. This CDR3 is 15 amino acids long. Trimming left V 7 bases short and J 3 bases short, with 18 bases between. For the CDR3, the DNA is TGTGCCAGCACAAGTGAGGGTCAGGGGTACACTGAAGCTTTCTTT. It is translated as CASTSEGQGYTEAFF.

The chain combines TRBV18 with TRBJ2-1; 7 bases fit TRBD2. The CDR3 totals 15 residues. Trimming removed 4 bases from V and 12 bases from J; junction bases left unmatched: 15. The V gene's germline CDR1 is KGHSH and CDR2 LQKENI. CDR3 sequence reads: CASSLEPRGDAGQFF. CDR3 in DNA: TGTGCCAGCTCACTGGAGCCCCGGGGGGACGCGGGGCAGTTCTTC.

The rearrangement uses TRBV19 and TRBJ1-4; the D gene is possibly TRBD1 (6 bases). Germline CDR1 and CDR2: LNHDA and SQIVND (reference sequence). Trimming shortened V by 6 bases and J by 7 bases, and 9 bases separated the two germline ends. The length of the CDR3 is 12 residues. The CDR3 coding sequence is TGTGCCAGTAGACCACAGGGTGAAAAACTGTTTTTT. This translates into CASRPQGEKLFF.

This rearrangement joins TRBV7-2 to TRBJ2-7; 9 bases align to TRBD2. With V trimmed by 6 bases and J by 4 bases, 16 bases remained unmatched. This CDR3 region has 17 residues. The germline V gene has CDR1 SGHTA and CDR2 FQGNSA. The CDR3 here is CASSSRGSGGPLYEQYF. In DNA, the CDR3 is TGTGCCAGCAGTTCCCGGGGTAGCGGGGGACCCCTATACGAGCAGTACTTC.

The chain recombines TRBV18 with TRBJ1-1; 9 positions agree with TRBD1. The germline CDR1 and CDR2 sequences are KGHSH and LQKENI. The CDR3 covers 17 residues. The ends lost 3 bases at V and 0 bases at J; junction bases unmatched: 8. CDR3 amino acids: CASSPGQGGGMNTEAFF. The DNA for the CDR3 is TGTGCCAGCTCACCGGGACAGGGTGGAGGTATGAACACTGAAGCTTTCTTT.

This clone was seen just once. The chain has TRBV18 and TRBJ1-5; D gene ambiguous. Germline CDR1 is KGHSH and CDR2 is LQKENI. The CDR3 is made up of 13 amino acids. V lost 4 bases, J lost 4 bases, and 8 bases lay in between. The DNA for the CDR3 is TGTGCCAGCTCACGAGGGCTGAATCAGCCCCAGCATTTT. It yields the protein CASSRGLNQPQHF.

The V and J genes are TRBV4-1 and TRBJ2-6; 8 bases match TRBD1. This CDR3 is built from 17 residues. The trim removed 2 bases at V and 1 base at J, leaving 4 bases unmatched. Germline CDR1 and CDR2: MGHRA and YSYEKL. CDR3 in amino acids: CASSQKTGGSGANVLTF. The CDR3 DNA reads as TGCGCCAGCAGCCAAAAAACAGGGGGGTCTGGGGCCAACGTCCTGACTTTC.

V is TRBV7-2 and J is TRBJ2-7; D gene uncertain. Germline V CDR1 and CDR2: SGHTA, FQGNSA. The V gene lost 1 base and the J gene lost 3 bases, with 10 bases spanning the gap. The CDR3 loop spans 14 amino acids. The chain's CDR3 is CASSLGPVNYEQYF. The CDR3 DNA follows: TGTGCCAGCAGCTTAGGTCCAGTAAACTACGAGCAGTACTTC.

CDR3 amino acids: CASSRKGQEYGYTF. The CDR3 region has the DNA TGCGCCAGCAGCCGGAAGGGACAGGAGTATGGCTACACCTTC. This chain links TRBV5-1 with TRBJ1-2, with TRBD1 matching 8 bases. CDR1 SGHRS and CDR2 YFSETQ come from the germline V gene. With V trimmed by 4 bases and J by 5 bases, 7 bases remained unmatched. The CDR3 is made up of 14 amino acids.

The CDR3 nucleotides are TGCGCCAGCAGCCAAGACCCGGGGCCGGCGTCCTACGAGCAGTACTTC. Translating gives CASSQDPGPASYEQYF. The V and J genes are TRBV4-1 and TRBJ2-7, with D perhaps given as TRBD1 or TRBD2 (5 bases each). The germline V gene has CDR1 MGHRA and CDR2 YSYEKL. The CDR3 contains 16 residues. V lost 0 bases and J 1 base, leaving 13 bases between the germline ends.

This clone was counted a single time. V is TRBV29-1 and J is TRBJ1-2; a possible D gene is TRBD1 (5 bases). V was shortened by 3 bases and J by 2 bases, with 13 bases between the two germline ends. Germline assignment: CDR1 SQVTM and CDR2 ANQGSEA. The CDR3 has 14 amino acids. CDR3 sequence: CSVDHVDRNYGYTF. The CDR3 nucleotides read TGCAGCGTTGACCACGTTGACAGAAACTATGGCTACACCTTC.

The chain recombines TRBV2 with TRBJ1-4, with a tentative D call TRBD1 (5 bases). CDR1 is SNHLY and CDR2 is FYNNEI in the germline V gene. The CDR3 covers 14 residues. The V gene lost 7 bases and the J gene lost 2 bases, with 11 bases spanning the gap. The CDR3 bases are TGTGCCAGCAACGAGGGGACCACTAATGAAAAACTGTTTTTT. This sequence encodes CASNEGTTNEKLFF.

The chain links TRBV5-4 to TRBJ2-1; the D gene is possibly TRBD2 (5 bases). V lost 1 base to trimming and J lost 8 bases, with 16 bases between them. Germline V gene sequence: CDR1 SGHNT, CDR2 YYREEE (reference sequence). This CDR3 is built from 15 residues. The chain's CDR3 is CASSLRGARVYEQFF. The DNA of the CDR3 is TGTGCCAGCAGCTTGCGGGGAGCGAGGGTCTATGAGCAGTTCTTC.

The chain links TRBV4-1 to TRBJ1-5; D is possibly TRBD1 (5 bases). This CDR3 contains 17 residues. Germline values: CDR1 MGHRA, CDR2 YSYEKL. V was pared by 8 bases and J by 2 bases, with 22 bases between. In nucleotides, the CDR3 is TGCGCCAGCGACCATGGTTTTAAAGGGGTTGGCAATCAGCCCCAGCATTTT. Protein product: CASDHGFKGVGNQPQHF.

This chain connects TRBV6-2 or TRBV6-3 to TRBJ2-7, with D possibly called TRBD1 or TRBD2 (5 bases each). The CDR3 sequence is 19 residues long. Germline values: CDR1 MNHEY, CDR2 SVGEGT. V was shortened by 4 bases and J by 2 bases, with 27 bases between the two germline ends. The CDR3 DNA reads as TGTGCCAGCAGTTCCTTCACCGGGGCCAAGTCGTCGAGCCCCTACGAGCAGTACTTC. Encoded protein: CASSSFTGAKSSSPYEQYF.

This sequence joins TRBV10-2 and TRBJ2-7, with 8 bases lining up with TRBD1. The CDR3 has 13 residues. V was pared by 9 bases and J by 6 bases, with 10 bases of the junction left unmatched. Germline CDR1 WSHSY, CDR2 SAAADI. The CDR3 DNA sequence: TGCGCCAGTCAAACAACAGGGGGTGGCGAGCAGTACTTC. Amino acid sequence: CASQTTGGGEQYF.

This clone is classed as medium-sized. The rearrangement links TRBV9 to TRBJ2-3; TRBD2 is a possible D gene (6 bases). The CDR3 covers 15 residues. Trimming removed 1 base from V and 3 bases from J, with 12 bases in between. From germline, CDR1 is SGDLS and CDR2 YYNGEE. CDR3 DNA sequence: TGTGCCAGCAGCGTATGGTCCGGAGGGACAGATACGCAGTATTTT. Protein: CASSVWSGGTDTQYF.

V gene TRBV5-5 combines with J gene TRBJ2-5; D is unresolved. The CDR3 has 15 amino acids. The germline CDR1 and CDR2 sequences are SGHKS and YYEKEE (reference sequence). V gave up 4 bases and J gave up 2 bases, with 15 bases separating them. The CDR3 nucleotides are TGTGCCAGCAGCAGCCTCGCCATCTTACAAGAGACCCAGTACTTC. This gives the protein CASSSLAILQETQYF. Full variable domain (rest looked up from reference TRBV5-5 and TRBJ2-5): DAGVTQSPTHLIKTRGQQVTLRCSPISGHKSVSWYQQVLGQGPQFIFQYYEKEERGRGNFPDRFSARQFPNYSSELNVNALLLGDSALYLCASSSLAILQETQYFGPGTRLLVL.

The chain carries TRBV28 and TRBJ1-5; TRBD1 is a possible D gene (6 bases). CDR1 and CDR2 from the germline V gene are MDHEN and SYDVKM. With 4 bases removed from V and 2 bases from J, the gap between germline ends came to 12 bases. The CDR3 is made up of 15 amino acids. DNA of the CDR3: TGTGCCAGCAGTTGGGAGGGGGTGCGCAATCAGCCCCAGCATTTT. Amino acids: CASSWEGVRNQPQHF.

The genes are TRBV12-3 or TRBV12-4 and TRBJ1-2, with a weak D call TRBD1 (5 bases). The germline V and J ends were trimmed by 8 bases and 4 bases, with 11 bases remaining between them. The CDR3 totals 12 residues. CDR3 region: CASGQGSYGYTF. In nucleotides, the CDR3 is TGTGCCAGCGGCCAGGGTAGCTATGGCTACACCTTC.

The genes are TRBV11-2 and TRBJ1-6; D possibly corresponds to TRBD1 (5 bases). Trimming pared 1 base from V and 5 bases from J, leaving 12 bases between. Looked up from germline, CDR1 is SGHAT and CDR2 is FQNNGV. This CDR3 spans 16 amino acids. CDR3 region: CASSLVAGWNNSPLHF. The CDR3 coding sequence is TGTGCCAGCAGCTTAGTGGCAGGGTGGAATAATTCACCCCTCCACTTT.

The CDR3 DNA follows: TGTGCCAGCAGTAAAGGGGATGGCTACACCTTC. Translating gives CASSKGDGYTF. The J gene is TRBJ1-2, the V gene TRBV28, with D maybe TRBD1 (5 bases). This CDR3 is built from 11 residues. Germline V gene data show CDR1 as MDHEN and CDR2 as SYDVKM. Trimming removed 5 bases at V and 6 bases at J, with 7 bases between.